This TCR beta chain derives from a study of technical replicates of blood from a handful of donors. Generated by immunoSEQ multiplex PCR, the TCRdb table keeps only in-frame clones and is missing some. The sample includes approximately 94,000 clones, around 96% of them seen just once. CDR1 SGHAT and CDR2 FQNNGV come from the germline V gene. The CDR3 extends over 12 amino acids. V was shortened by 0 bases and J by 9 bases, with 6 bases between the two germline ends. Only one count was recorded for this clone. The sample taken for sequencing was T cells isolated from PBMCs. The rearrangement joins TRBV11-2 to TRBJ2-1; no clear D gene. The sequence was obtained from a human donor in good health. CDR3 nucleotides: TGTGCCAGCAGCTTAGAGGTCAGTGAGCAGTTCTTC. It is translated as CASSLEVSEQFF.